This T cell receptor beta chain was recorded in a study of blood T cell repertoires in COVID-19. CDR1 is ENHRY, CDR2 SYGVKD, per germline. The V end was cut by 6 bases, the J end by 2 bases, with 20 bases between. The CDR3 length is 18 residues. TCRdb's table, derived via immunoSEQ multiplex PCR, lists solely in-frame clones and lacks some. The sample has roughly 170,000 clones, about 72% seen once. The chain recombines TRBV10-3 with TRBJ2-6; tentative D call: TRBD1 (6 bases). Input material: PBMCs or T cells enriched from blood (not recorded which). The origin of this receptor is a woman between 50 and 59 years old who had recovered from COVID-19. The CDR3 DNA follows: TGTGCCATCAGCCTGGGACACCCCAAAGAGGCTGGGGCCAACGTCCTGACTTTC. It encodes CAISLGHPKEAGANVLTF.